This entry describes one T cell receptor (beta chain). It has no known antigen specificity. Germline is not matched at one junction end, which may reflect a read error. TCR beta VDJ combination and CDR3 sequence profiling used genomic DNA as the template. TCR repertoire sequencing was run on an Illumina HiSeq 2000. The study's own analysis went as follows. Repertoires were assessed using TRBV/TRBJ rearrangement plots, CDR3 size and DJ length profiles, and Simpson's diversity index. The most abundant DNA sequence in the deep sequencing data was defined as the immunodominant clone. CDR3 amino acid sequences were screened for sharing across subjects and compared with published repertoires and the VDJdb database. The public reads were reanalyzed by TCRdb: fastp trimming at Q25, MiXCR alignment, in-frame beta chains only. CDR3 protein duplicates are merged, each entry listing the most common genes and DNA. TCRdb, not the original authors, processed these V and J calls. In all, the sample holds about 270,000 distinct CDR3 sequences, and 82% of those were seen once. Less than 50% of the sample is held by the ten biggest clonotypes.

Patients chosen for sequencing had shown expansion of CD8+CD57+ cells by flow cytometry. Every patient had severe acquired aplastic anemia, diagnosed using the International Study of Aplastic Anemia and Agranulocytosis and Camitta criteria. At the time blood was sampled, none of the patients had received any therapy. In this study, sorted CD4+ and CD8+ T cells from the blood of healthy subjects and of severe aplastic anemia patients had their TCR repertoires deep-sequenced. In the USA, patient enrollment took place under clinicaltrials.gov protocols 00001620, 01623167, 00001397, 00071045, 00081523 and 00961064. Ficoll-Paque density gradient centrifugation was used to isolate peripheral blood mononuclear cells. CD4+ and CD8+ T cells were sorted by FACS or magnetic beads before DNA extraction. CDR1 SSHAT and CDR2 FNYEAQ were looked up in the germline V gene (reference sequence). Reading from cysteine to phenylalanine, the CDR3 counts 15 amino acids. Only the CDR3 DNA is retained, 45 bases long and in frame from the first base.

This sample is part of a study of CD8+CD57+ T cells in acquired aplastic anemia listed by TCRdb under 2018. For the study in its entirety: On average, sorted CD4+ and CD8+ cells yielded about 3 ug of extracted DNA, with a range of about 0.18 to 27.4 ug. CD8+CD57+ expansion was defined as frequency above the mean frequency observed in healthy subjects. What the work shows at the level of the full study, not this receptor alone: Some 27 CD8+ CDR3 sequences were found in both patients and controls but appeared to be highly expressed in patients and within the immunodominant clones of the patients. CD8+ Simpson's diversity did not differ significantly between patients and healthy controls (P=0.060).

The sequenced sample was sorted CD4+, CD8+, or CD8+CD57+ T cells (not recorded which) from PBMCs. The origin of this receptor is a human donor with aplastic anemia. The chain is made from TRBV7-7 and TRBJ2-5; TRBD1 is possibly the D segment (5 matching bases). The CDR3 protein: CSRRFAPWTKEPQYF. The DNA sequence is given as TGTTCTCGCAGGTTCGCCCCCTGGACAAAAGAGCCCCAGTACTTC.